This TCR beta chain is from a study of technical replicates of blood from several donors. Only in-frame clones appear in the TCRdb table, and some are missing; sequencing was by immunoSEQ multiplex PCR. The sample yields 65,000 to 90,000 clones, around 93% seen once. Germline trimming cut 5 bases from V and 8 bases from J; bases unmatched to any gene: 9. Per the germline V gene, CDR1 is LNHNV and CDR2 is YYDKDF (reference sequence). This CDR3 has 16 residues. This sequence joins TRBV15 and TRBJ2-1; 13 nucleotides agree with TRBD2. The clonotype comes from a human donor in good health. Sequencing input: T cells isolated from PBMCs. CDR3 DNA: TGTGCCACCAGCCGTAAGACTAGCGGGGGGAGTGATGAGCAGTTCTTC. This codes for CATSRKTSGGSDEQFF.